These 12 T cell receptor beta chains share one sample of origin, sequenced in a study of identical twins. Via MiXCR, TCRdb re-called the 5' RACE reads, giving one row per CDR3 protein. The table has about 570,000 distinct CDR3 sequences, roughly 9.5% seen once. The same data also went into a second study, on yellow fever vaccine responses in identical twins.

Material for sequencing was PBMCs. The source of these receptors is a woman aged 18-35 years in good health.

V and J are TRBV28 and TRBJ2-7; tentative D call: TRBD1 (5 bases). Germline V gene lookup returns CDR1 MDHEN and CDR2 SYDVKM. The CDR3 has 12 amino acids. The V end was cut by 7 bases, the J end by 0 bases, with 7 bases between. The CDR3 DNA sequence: TGTGCCAGCACCGACAGCTCCTACGAGCAGTACTTC. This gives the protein CASTDSSYEQYF.

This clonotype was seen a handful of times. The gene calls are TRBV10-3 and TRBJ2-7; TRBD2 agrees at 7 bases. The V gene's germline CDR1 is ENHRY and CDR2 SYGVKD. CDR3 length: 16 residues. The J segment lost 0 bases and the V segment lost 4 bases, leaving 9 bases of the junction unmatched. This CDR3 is CAISGAGTTSSYEQYF. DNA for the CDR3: TGTGCCATCAGTGGTGCCGGGACTACCTCCTCCTACGAGCAGTACTTC.

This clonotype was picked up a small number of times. The CDR3 reads CASGRTSGGAEDTQYF. CDR3 sequence (DNA): TGTGCCAGCGGACGAACTAGCGGGGGGGCCGAAGATACGCAGTATTTT. The V call is TRBV9, the J call TRBJ2-3, with 13 bases aligning to TRBD2. The length of the CDR3 is 16 residues. In germline, CDR1 is SGDLS, CDR2 YYNGEE. The V segment lost 7 bases and the J segment 5 bases; nucleotides outside the gene matches: 10.

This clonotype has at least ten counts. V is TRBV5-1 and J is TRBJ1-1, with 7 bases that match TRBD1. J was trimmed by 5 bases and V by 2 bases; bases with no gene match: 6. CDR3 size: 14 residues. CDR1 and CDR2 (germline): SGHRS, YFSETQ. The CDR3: CASSFRGGWTEAFF. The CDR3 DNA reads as TGCGCCAGCAGCTTCAGGGGGGGATGGACTGAAGCTTTCTTT.

Here the CDR3 reads CASSYSSLAGAAYEQYF. The CDR3 region has the DNA TGTGCCAGCAGTTACTCGAGCCTAGCGGGAGCCGCCTACGAGCAGTACTTC. V usage is TRBV6-5 and J usage is TRBJ2-7; TRBD2 matches 10 bases. J gave up 2 bases and V 0 bases, and 7 bases lay outside the gene matches. CDR1 is MNHEY, CDR2 SVGAGI, per germline. This CDR3 contains 17 residues.

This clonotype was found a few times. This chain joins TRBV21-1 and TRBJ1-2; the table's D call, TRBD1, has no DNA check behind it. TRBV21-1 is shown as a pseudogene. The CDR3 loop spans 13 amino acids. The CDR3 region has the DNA TGTGCCAGCACGTGGGGCCTAAACTATGGCTACACCTTC. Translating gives CASTWGLNYGYTF.

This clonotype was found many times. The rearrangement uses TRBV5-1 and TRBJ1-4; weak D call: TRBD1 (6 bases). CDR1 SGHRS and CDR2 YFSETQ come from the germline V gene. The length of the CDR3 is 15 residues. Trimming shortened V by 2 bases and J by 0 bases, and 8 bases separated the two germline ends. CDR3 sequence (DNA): TGCGCCAGCAGCTTCGGACAGCCAACTAATGAAAAACTGTTTTTT. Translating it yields CASSFGQPTNEKLFF.

As DNA, the CDR3 is TGTGCCAGCAGCCTATACCTAGCGGGGGGGAAAGATACGCAGTATTTT. The encoded protein is CASSLYLAGGKDTQYF. The V and J genes are TRBV7-2 and TRBJ2-3; 12 positions agree with TRBD2. This CDR3 contains 16 residues. J was trimmed by 5 bases and V by 5 bases; bases with no gene match: 8. CDR1 and CDR2 from the germline V gene are SGHTA and FQGNSA.

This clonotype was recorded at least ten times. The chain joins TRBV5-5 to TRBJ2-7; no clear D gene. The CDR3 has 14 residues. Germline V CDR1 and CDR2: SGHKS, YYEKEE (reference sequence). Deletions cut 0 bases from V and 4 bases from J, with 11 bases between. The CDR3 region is CASSLVADIYEQYF. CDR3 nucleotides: TGTGCCAGCAGCTTGGTAGCCGACATTTACGAGCAGTACTTC.

The DNA of the CDR3 is TGCAGTGCTAGAGGAGTTACAGGGAGAACAGATACGCAGTATTTT. The encoded protein is CSARGVTGRTDTQYF. The V gene is TRBV20-1, the J gene TRBJ2-3; the D gene is possibly TRBD1 (6 bases). CDR3 length: 15 amino acids. The germline CDR1 and CDR2 sequences are DFQATT and SNEGSKA (reference sequence). V gave up 1 base and J gave up 3 bases, with 14 bases separating them.

The DNA for the CDR3 is TGTGCCTGGAGCCCGACGGGGGACAGGGGGCGTCGAGCGGGAAGCAATGAGCAGTTCTTC. Translation gives CAWSPTGDRGRRAGSNEQFF. This sequence joins TRBV30 and TRBJ2-1; 12 bases line up with TRBD1. Germline CDR1 is GTSNPN and CDR2 is SVGIG (reference sequence). The V gene end was trimmed by 3 bases and the J gene end by 6 bases; junction bases not matched to a gene: 21. This CDR3 region has 20 residues.

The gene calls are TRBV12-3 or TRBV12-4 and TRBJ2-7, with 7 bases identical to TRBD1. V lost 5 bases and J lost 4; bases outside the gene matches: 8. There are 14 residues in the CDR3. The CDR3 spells CASSPLPQGYEQYF. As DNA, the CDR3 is TGTGCCAGCAGTCCCCTGCCACAGGGGTACGAGCAGTACTTC.